This entry lists 17 T cell receptor beta chains sequenced from one sample in a study of blood T cell repertoires in COVID-19. Profiling relied on immunoSEQ multiplex PCR, and the TCRdb table lists in-frame clones only, not all of them. Among roughly 330,000 clones listed, over 80% were seen once. Sequencing was done on a sample of peripheral blood. These receptors were taken from a man aged 25-45 years with COVID-19, enrolled during active disease.

The chain employs TRBV30 and TRBJ2-7; 10 bases match TRBD2. Germline CDR1 reads GTSNPN; CDR2 reads SVGIG (reference sequence). CDR3 size: 12 residues. J was trimmed by 3 bases and V by 6 bases; bases with no gene match: 2. CDR3 DNA sequence: TGTGCCTGCTCTAGCGGGAGCTACGAGCAGTACTTC. Protein product: CACSSGSYEQYF.

The chain carries TRBV7-9 and TRBJ2-7, with 9 bases that match TRBD1. The CDR3 extends over 15 amino acids. V shed 4 bases, J shed 4 bases, and the junction held 8 bases outside the gene matches. The germline gives CDR1 SEHNR, CDR2 FQNEAQ (reference sequence). The CDR3 loop reads CASSSPGQGIYEQYF. CDR3 DNA sequence: TGTGCCAGCAGCTCGCCGGGACAGGGAATTTACGAGCAGTACTTC.

This clone was found once. The chain carries TRBV5-1 and TRBJ2-5, with TRBD2 as a possible D gene (6 bases). The CDR3 spans 15 residues. Germline V lookup: CDR1 SGHRS, CDR2 YFSETQ. Deletions cut 4 bases from V and 4 bases from J, with 17 bases between. The CDR3 nucleotides are TGCGCCAGCAGCGCCCGTGGGGGGAGTGGAGAGACCCAGTACTTC. Protein product: CASSARGGSGETQYF.

The rearrangement links TRBV21-1 to TRBJ2-7; the table names TRBD1, a call not compared with the DNA. TRBV21-1 is tagged as a pseudogene. The CDR3 consists of 14 residues. CDR3 DNA: TGTGCCAGCAGCAAAGCGGGCAGGGTCTACGAGCAGTACTTC. Translating gives CASSKAGRVYEQYF.

The rearrangement links TRBV4-1 to TRBJ1-5; D might be TRBD1 (6 bases). CDR3 length: 15 amino acids. CDR1 MGHRA and CDR2 YSYEKL come from the germline V gene. V gave up 1 base and J gave up 6 bases, with 13 bases separating them. This CDR3 reads CASSQGGGRGQPQHF. CDR3 DNA: TGCGCCAGCAGCCAAGGAGGGGGACGTGGTCAGCCCCAGCATTTT.

The J gene is TRBJ2-7, the V gene TRBV4-1; no clear D gene. Germline CDR1 is MGHRA and CDR2 is YSYEKL. The CDR3 runs 13 residues. Deletions cut 1 base from V and 8 bases from J, with 12 bases between. CDR3 nucleotides: TGCGCCAGCAGCCAAGTTCCGGGTGTCCAGCAGTACTTC. Translation gives CASSQVPGVQQYF.

The rearrangement uses TRBV7-2 and TRBJ1-4; D not certain. CDR3 length: 14 residues. The V gene's germline CDR1 is SGHTA and CDR2 FQGNSA. Trimming took 2 bases from V and 5 from J, leaving 9 bases between them. CDR3 loop: CASSLTTGNEKLFF. The CDR3 DNA follows: TGTGCCAGCAGCTTAACGACGGGAAATGAAAAACTGTTTTTT.

This clone was seen only a few times. The CDR3 sequence is CASSLVPGYEQYF. The CDR3 region has the DNA TGTGCCAGCAGCTTGGTGCCGGGCTACGAGCAGTACTTC. The V call is TRBV5-4, the J call TRBJ2-7, with no clear D. Germline loops: CDR1 SGHNT, CDR2 YYREEE (reference sequence). V gave up 0 bases and J gave up 3 bases, with 7 bases separating them. This CDR3 has 13 residues.

The CDR3 sequence: CASSLMIQKNTEAFF. In DNA form, the CDR3 reads TGTGCCAGCAGCTTGATGATACAGAAGAACACTGAAGCTTTCTTT. The rearrangement links TRBV5-4 to TRBJ1-1; D is ambiguous. The V end lost 1 base, the J end lost 1 base, and 11 bases lay between the germline ends. The CDR3 totals 15 residues. The germline gives CDR1 SGHNT, CDR2 YYREEE (reference sequence).

V and J are TRBV12-3 or TRBV12-4 and TRBJ2-1; D uncertain. The V end lost 10 bases, the J end lost 6 bases, and 13 bases lay between the germline ends. This CDR3 contains 12 residues. CDR3 coding DNA: TGTGCCACCCCCGCCCCAGGCAATGAGCAGTTCTTC. It encodes CATPAPGNEQFF.

The J gene is TRBJ2-7, the V gene TRBV4-1, with D maybe TRBD1 (5 bases). V was cut by 3 bases and J by 1 base, with 13 bases left in between. The germline V gene has CDR1 MGHRA and CDR2 YSYEKL. This CDR3 has 15 amino acids. The CDR3 coding sequence is TGCGCCAGCAGCCAGGGGCAGGGTAGGTCCTACGAGCAGTACTTC. This codes for CASSQGQGRSYEQYF.

The CDR3 region is CASSLVGAHEQYF. CDR3 sequence (DNA): TGTGCCAGCAGTTTGGTGGGGGCGCATGAGCAGTACTTC. The chain uses TRBV27 and TRBJ2-7, with D possibly matching TRBD1 (6 bases). Trimming pared 3 bases from V and 7 bases from J, leaving 13 bases between. The CDR3 loop spans 13 amino acids. CDR1 is MNHEY, CDR2 SMNVEV, per germline (reference sequence).

Note on this clone: An end of the junction does not agree with germline; a read error may underlie this. This rearrangement joins TRBV28 to TRBJ1-2, with 10 bases lining up with TRBD1. Germline CDR1 reads MDHEN; CDR2 reads SYDVKM. The CDR3 covers 14 residues. CDR3 region: CTSSSGTGAYGYTF. The CDR3 region has the DNA TGTACCAGCAGTTCCGGGACAGGGGCTTATGGCTACACCTTC.

The DNA of the CDR3 is TGTGCCAGCAGCGCCGACAGGGGGCACTACAATGAGCAGTTCTTC. As protein: CASSADRGHYNEQFF. The chain recombines TRBV7-2 with TRBJ2-1; the match to TRBD1 covers 10 bases. V lost 5 bases and J lost 3; bases outside the gene matches: 4. This CDR3 has 15 amino acids. Looked up from germline, CDR1 is SGHTA and CDR2 is FQGNSA.

The chain couples TRBV3-1 (or the pseudogene TRBV3-2) to TRBJ1-1; 7 positions agree with TRBD1. Per the germline V gene, CDR1 is LGHDT and CDR2 is YNNKEL (reference sequence). The CDR3 sequence is 16 residues long. Trimming removed 3 bases from V and 0 bases from J; junction bases left unmatched: 7. CDR3 in DNA: TGTGCCAGCAGCCATCGTGAGGGGGCGGTGAACACTGAAGCTTTCTTT. Translation gives CASSHREGAVNTEAFF.

DNA for the CDR3: TGCGCCAGCAGCTTAAGGGGGCTAGATACGCAGTATTTT. Protein: CASSLRGLDTQYF. This chain connects TRBV5-1 to TRBJ2-3; 7 nucleotides align to TRBD1. From germline, CDR1 is SGHRS and CDR2 YFSETQ. Unmatched junction bases numbered 2, after V lost 2 bases and J lost 5 bases. This CDR3 is 13 amino acids long.

The V and J genes are TRBV2 and TRBJ1-2; no firm D call. In germline, CDR1 is SNHLY, CDR2 FYNNEI. The V gene lost 7 bases and the J gene lost 0 bases, with 12 bases spanning the gap. CDR3 length: 14 amino acids. CDR3 sequence (DNA): TGTGCCAGCATTGCCCACGGAGCTAACTATGGCTACACCTTC. Its translation is CASIAHGANYGYTF. Variable domain in full (rest from reference TRBV2 and TRBJ1-2): EPEVTQTPSHQVTQMGQEVILRCVPISNHLYFYWYRQILGQKVEFLVSFYNNEISEKSEIFDDQFSVERPDGSNFTLKIRSTKLEDSAMYFCASIAHGANYGYTFGSGTRLTVV.